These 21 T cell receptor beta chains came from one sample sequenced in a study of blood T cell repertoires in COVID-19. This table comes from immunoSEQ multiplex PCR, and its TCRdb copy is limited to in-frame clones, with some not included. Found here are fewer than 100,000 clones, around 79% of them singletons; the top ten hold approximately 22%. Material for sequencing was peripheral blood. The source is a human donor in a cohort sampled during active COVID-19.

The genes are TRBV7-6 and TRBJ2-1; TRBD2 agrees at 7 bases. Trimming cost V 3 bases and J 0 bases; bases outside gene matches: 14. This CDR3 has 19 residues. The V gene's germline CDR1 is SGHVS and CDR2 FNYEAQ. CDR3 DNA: TGTGCCAGCAGCTTCGGACTCCCTGCGGGAGTCCTCTCCTACAATGAGCAGTTCTTC. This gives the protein CASSFGLPAGVLSYNEQFF.

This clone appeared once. CDR3 sequence: CASRPTGWDSYEQYF. DNA for the CDR3: TGTGCCAGCAGGCCGACAGGGTGGGACTCCTACGAGCAGTACTTC. The genes are TRBV28 and TRBJ2-7; 7 bases map to TRBD1. This CDR3 is built from 15 residues. J gave up 0 bases and V 6 bases, and 8 bases lay outside the gene matches. The germline V gene encodes CDR1 MDHEN and CDR2 SYDVKM.

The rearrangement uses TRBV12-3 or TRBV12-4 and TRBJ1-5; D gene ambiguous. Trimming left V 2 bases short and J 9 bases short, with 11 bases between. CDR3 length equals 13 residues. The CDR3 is CASSLRTGGPQHF. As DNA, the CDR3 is TGTGCCAGCAGTTTACGGACTGGTGGGCCCCAGCATTTT.

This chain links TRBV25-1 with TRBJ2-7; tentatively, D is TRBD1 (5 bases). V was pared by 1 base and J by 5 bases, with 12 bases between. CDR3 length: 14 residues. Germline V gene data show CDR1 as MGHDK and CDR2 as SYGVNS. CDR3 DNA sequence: TGTGCCAGCAGTGAATTCGCCAGGGCGCACGAGCAGTACTTC. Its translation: CASSEFARAHEQYF.

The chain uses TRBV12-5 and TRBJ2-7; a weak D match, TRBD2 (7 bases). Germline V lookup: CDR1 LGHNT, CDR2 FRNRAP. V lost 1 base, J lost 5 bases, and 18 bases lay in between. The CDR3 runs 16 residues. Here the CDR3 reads CASGLEWEGGDDEQYF. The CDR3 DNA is TGTGCTAGTGGTTTGGAGTGGGAGGGGGGTGACGACGAGCAGTACTTC.

The CDR3 bases are TGTGCCAGCACCTTCCGGCGGGGAAGGACCGGGGAGCTGTTTTTT. Translating it yields CASTFRRGRTGELFF. The chain joins TRBV6-5 to TRBJ2-2, with D possibly matching TRBD2 (6 bases). CDR3 size: 15 residues. Germline V CDR1 and CDR2: MNHEY, SVGAGI. With 7 bases removed from V and 5 bases from J, the gap between germline ends came to 17 bases.

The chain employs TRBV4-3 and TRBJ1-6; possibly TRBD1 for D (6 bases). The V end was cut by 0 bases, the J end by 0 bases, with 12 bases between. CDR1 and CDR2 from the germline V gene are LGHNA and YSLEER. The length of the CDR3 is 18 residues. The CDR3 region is CASSQDGTQSSYNSPLHF. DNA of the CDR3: TGCGCCAGCAGCCAAGACGGGACACAGAGCTCCTATAATTCACCCCTCCACTTT.

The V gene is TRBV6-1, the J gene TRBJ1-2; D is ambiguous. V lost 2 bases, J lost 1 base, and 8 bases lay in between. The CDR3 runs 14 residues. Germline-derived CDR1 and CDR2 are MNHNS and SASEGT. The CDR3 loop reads CASSESHNNYGYTF. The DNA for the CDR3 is TGTGCCAGCAGTGAATCCCACAATAACTATGGCTACACCTTC.

The CDR3 here is CATSDGTGGQPQHF. CDR3 in DNA: TGTGCCACCAGTGACGGTACAGGGGGGCAGCCCCAGCATTTT. The genes are TRBV24-1 and TRBJ1-5; 8 positions match TRBD1. CDR1 and CDR2 (germline): KGHDR, SFDVKD. J gave up 7 bases and V 4 bases, and 5 bases lay outside the gene matches. The CDR3 sequence is 14 residues long.

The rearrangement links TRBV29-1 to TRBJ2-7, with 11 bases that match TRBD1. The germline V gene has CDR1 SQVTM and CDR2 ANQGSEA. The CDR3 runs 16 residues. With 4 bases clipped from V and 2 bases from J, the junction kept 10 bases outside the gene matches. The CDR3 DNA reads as TGCAGCGTTGCCGGGACAGGGGGAGGGCGGACCTACGAGCAGTACTTC. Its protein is CSVAGTGGGRTYEQYF.

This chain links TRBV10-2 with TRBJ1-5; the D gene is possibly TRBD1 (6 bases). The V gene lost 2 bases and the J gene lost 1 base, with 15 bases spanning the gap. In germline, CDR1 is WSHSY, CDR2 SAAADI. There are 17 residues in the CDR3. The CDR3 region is CASSERGHEISNQPQHF. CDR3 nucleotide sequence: TGCGCCAGCAGTGAGCGGGGACATGAGATAAGCAATCAGCCCCAGCATTTT.

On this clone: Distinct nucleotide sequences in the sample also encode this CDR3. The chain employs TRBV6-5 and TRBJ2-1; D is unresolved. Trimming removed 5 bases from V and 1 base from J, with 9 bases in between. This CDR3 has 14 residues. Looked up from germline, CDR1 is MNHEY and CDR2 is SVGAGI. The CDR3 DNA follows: TGTGCCAGCAGTCGCGGTCCGTCCTACAATGAGCAGTTCTTC. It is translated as CASSRGPSYNEQFF.

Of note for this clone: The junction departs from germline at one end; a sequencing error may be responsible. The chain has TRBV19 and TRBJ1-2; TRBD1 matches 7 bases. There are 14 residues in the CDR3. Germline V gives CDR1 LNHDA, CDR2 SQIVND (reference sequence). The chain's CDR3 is CASSTGTDFYSYTF. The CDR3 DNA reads TGTGCCAGTAGCACCGGGACAGACTTCTATAGCTACACCTTC.

The CDR3 DNA reads as TGTGCCAGCACCCTTAAGGACAGGGCGCTTACTGGGGCCAACGTCCTGACTTTC. The encoded protein is CASTLKDRALTGANVLTF. The chain recombines TRBV28 with TRBJ2-6; 8 nucleotides line up with TRBD1. V lost 7 bases and J lost 2; bases outside the gene matches: 13. Germline V gene sequence: CDR1 MDHEN, CDR2 SYDVKM. The CDR3 loop spans 18 amino acids.

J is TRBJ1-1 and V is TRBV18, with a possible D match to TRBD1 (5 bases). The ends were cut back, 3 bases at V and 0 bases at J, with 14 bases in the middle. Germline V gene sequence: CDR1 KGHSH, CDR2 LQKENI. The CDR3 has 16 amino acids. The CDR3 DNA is TGTGCCAGCTCACCCGCCGGGGGACTTTTGAACACTGAAGCTTTCTTT. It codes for CASSPAGGLLNTEAFF.

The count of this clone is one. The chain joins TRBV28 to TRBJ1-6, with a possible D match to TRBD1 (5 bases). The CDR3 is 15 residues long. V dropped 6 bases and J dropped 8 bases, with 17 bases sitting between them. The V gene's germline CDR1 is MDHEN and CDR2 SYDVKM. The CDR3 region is CASSPRGSSYSPLHF. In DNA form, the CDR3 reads TGTGCCAGCAGCCCCCGGGGGTCCTCCTATTCACCCCTCCACTTT. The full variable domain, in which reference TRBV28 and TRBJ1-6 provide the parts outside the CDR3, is DVKVTQSSRYLVKRTGEKVFLECVQDMDHENMFWYRQDPGLGLRLIYFSYDVKMKEKGDIPEGYSVSREKKERFSLILESASTNQTSMYLCASSPRGSSYSPLHFGNGTRLTVT.

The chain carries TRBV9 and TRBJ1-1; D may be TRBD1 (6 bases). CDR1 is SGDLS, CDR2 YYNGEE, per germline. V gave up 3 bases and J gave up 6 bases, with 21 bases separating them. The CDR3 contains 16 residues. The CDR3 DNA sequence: TGTGCCAGCAGCGCCTTACCGGGGGGCTCGGGCTCTGAAGCTTTCTTT. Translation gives CASSALPGGSGSEAFF. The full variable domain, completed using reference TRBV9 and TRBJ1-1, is DSGVTQTPKHLITATGQRVTLRCSPRSGDLSVYWYQQSLDQGLQFLIQYYNGEERAKGNILERFSAQQFPDLHSELNLSSLELGDSALYFCASSALPGGSGSEAFFGQGTRLTVV.

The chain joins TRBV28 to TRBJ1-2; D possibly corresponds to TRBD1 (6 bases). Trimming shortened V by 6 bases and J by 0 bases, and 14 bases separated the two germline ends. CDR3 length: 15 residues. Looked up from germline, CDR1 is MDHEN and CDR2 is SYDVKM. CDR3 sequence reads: CASSRQQGSNYGYTF. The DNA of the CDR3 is TGTGCCAGCAGCCGTCAACAGGGATCTAACTATGGCTACACCTTC.

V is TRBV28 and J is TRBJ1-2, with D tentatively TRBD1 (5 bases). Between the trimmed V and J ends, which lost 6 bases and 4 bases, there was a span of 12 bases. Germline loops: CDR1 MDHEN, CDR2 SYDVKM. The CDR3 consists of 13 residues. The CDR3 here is CASSETDSYGYTF. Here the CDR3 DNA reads TGTGCCAGCAGCGAAACCGACAGCTATGGCTACACCTTC.

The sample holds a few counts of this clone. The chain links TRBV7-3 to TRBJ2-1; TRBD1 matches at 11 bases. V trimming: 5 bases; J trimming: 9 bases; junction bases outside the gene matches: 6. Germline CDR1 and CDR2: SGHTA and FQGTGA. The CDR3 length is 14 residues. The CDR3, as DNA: TGTGCCAGCAGCCGGGACAGGGGGTTGGGTGAGCAGTTCTTC. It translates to CASSRDRGLGEQFF.

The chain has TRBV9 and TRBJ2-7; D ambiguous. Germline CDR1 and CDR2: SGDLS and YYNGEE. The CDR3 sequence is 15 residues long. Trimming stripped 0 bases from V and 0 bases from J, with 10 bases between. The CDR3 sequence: CASSVDGSHSYEQYF. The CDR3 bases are TGTGCCAGCAGCGTAGACGGGTCACACTCCTACGAGCAGTACTTC.